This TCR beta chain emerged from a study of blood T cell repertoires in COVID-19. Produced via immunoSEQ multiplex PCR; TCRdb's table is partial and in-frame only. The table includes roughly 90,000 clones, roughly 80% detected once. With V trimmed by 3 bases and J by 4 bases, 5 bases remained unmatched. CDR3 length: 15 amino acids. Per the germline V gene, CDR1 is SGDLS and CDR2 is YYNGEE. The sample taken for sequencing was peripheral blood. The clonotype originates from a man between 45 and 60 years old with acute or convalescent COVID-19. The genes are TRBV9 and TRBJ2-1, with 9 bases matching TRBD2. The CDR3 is CASSGGSGGYNEQFF. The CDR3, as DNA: TGTGCCAGCAGCGGGGGTAGCGGGGGATACAATGAGCAGTTCTTC. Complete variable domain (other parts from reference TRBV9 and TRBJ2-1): DSGVTQTPKHLITATGQRVTLRCSPRSGDLSVYWYQQSLDQGLQFLIQYYNGEERAKGNILERFSAQQFPDLHSELNLSSLELGDSALYFCASSGGSGGYNEQFFGPGTRLTVL.